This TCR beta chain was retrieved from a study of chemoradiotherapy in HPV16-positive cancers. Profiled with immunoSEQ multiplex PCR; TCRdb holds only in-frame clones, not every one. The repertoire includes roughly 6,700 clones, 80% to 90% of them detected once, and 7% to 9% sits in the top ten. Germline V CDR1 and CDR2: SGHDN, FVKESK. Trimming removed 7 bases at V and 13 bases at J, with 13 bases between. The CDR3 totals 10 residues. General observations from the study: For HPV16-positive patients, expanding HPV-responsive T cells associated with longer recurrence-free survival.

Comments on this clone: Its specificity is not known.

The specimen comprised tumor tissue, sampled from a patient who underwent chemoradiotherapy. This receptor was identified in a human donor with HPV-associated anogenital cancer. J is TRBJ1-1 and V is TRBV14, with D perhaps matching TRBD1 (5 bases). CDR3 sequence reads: CASISRVGFF. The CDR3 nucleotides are TGTGCCAGCATCTCCAGGGTTGGTTTCTTT.